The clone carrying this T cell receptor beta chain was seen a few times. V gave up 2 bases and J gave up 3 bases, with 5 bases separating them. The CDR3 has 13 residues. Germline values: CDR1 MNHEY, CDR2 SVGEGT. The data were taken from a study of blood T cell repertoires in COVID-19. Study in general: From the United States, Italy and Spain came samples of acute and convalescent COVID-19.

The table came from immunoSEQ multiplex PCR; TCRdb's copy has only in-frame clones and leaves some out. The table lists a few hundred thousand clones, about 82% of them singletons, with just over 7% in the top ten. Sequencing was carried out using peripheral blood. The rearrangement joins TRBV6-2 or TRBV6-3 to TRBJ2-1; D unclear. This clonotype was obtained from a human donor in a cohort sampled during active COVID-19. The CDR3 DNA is TGTGCCAGCAGTTACACAGACTACAATGAGCAGTTCTTC. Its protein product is CASSYTDYNEQFF.